A single sample gave rise to the 3 T cell receptor beta chains below, sequenced in a study of blood T cells in healthy people across ages. Next came a second PCR, run for about 6 to 12 cycles, which used a sample-barcoded 5' primer along with a J-beta primer mix. TCRdb recomputed calls from the 5' RACE reads with MiXCR, one row per CDR3 protein. Of more than 1 million distinct CDR3 sequences in the sample, 40% to 55% were seen once. Sequences were obtained from blood. These receptors were collected from a woman in her sixties in good health.

The V gene is TRBV2, the J gene TRBJ2-5, with D unresolved. V lost 3 bases, J lost 5 bases, and 10 bases lay in between. Germline assignment: CDR1 SNHLY and CDR2 FYNNEI. The CDR3 is made up of 13 amino acids. CDR3 sequence reads: CASSEWVGETQYF. For the CDR3, the DNA is TGTGCCAGCAGTGAGTGGGTTGGCGAGACCCAGTACTTC.

This clonotype was found many times. The gene calls are TRBV5-1 and TRBJ2-7; a weak D match, TRBD2 (11 bases). The CDR3 spans 20 residues. Germline values: CDR1 SGHRS, CDR2 YFSETQ. V lost 3 bases, J lost 1 base, and 29 bases lay in between. As DNA, the CDR3 is TGCGCCAGCAGCTCAATCCGGGACAGGGGTACTAGCGGGAGTTCCTACGAGCAGTACTTC. Its protein product is CASSSIRDRGTSGSSYEQYF.

The chain links TRBV20-1 to TRBJ2-5, with 7 nucleotides matching TRBD2. The CDR3 sequence is 14 residues long. CDR1 DFQATT and CDR2 SNEGSKA come from the germline V gene (reference sequence). V gave up 0 bases and J gave up 7 bases; unmatched junction bases: 8. DNA for the CDR3: TGCAGTGCTAGAGATAGGGAGGGACTCGGGACCCAGTACTTC. Encoded protein: CSARDREGLGTQYF.